This is a list of T cell receptor beta chains from one sample in a study of regulatory T cells in long-lasting Graves disease. TCRdb re-derived calls from the multiplex PCR reads in MiXCR, one entry per CDR3 protein. The profile shows approximately 400,000 distinct CDR3 sequences, more than 12% of them singletons. These data are also associated with another study on T cells in Graves' hyperthyroidism and ophthalmopathy.

The material sequenced was peripheral blood mononuclear cells (PBMCs), taken at new diagnosis, from a patient treated with antithyroid drugs. Receptor source: a woman aged 30 to 39 with Graves disease. CDR3s include the opening cysteine and the closing phenylalanine or tryptophan. The D gene is left open where the match is weak. Not every row has a clone size; where given, it reads once, few, many or a size class.

d_gene: TRBD1; v_gene: TRBV5-1; abundance: few; j_gene: TRBJ2-2; CDR3aa: CASSFTGVGELFF; CDR3nt: TGCGCCAGCAGCTTCACAGGGGTCGGGGAGCTGTTTTTT
d_gene: .; v_gene: TRBV6-1; abundance: .; j_gene: TRBJ2-1; CDR3aa: CASILGSHSYNEQFF; CDR3nt: .
d_gene: TRBD2; v_gene: TRBV11-2; abundance: many; j_gene: TRBJ2-5; CDR3aa: CASLKSGRETQYF; CDR3nt: TGTGCCAGCTTGAAGAGCGGGAGAGAGACCCAGTACTTC
d_gene: .; v_gene: TRBV25-1; abundance: .; j_gene: TRBJ2-1; CDR3aa: CASSDSAGVNEQFF; CDR3nt: TGTGCCAGCAGTGATTCAGCGGGCGTCAATGAGCAGTTCTTC
d_gene: .; v_gene: TRBV7-9; abundance: many; j_gene: TRBJ1-1; CDR3aa: CASSAPRGRNTEAFF; CDR3nt: TGTGCCAGCAGCGCGCCCCGGGGGCGGAACACTGAAGCTTTCTTT
d_gene: .; v_gene: TRBV19; abundance: .; j_gene: TRBJ1-3; CDR3aa: CASSMPQLFSGNTIYF; CDR3nt: TGTGCCAGTAGTATGCCCCAGCTCTTCTCTGGAAACACCATATATTTT
d_gene: TRBD2; v_gene: TRBV11-3; abundance: many; j_gene: TRBJ2-1; CDR3aa: CASGTEGGHNEQFF; CDR3nt: TGTGCCAGCGGCACGGAGGGAGGGCACAATGAGCAGTTCTTC
d_gene: .; v_gene: TRBV6-1; abundance: many; j_gene: TRBJ1-5; CDR3aa: CASSESRWGYQPQHF; CDR3nt: TGTGCCAGCAGTGAGTCTCGATGGGGTTATCAGCCCCAGCATTTT
d_gene: TRBD1; v_gene: TRBV27; abundance: .; j_gene: TRBJ2-4; CDR3aa: CASSSGTGSFGKNIQYF; CDR3nt: TGTGCCAGCAGTTCCGGGACAGGGTCTTTTGGCAAAAACATTCAGTACTTC
d_gene: .; v_gene: TRBV9; abundance: few; j_gene: TRBJ2-2; CDR3aa: CASSVPPGELFF; CDR3nt: TGTGCCAGCAGCGTACCCCCGGGGGAGCTGTTTTTT
d_gene: TRBD1; v_gene: TRBV6-1; abundance: many; j_gene: TRBJ1-5; CDR3aa: CASSLVRTGYNQPQHF; CDR3nt: TGTGCCAGCAGTCTCGTCCGGACAGGTTACAATCAGCCCCAGCATTTT
d_gene: TRBD1; v_gene: TRBV7-2; abundance: many; j_gene: TRBJ1-5; CDR3aa: CASSLATGWAQPQHF; CDR3nt: TGTGCCAGCAGCTTAGCGACAGGGTGGGCTCAGCCCCAGCATTTT
d_gene: .; v_gene: TRBV27; abundance: .; j_gene: TRBJ2-7; CDR3aa: CASSLGEIYEQYF; CDR3nt: TGTGCCAGCAGTTTAGGTGAAATCTACGAGCAGTACTTC
d_gene: TRBD2; v_gene: TRBV5-6; abundance: .; j_gene: TRBJ2-1; CDR3aa: CASSWGGEHEQFF; CDR3nt: TGTGCCAGCAGCTGGGGGGGGGAGCATGAGCAGTTCTTC
d_gene: .; v_gene: TRBV11-2; abundance: .; j_gene: TRBJ1-2; CDR3aa: CASSLEHPGNYGYTF; CDR3nt: TGTGCCAGCAGCTTAGAACATCCAGGCAACTATGGCTACACCTTC
d_gene: TRBD1; v_gene: TRBV11-3; abundance: few; j_gene: TRBJ2-6; CDR3aa: CASSLEGDRAGANVLTF; CDR3nt: TGTGCCAGCAGCTTAGAGGGGGACAGGGCCGGGGCCAACGTCCTGACTTTC
d_gene: .; v_gene: TRBV28; abundance: many; j_gene: TRBJ1-1; CDR3aa: CASSLQGGGKNTEAFF; CDR3nt: TGTGCCAGCAGTTTACAGGGAGGTGGGAAAAACACTGAAGCTTTCTTT
d_gene: TRBD1; v_gene: TRBV5-1; abundance: few; j_gene: TRBJ2-6; CDR3aa: CASSRGQGAAGANVLTF; CDR3nt: TGCGCCAGCAGTAGGGGACAGGGGGCAGCTGGGGCCAACGTCCTGACTTTC